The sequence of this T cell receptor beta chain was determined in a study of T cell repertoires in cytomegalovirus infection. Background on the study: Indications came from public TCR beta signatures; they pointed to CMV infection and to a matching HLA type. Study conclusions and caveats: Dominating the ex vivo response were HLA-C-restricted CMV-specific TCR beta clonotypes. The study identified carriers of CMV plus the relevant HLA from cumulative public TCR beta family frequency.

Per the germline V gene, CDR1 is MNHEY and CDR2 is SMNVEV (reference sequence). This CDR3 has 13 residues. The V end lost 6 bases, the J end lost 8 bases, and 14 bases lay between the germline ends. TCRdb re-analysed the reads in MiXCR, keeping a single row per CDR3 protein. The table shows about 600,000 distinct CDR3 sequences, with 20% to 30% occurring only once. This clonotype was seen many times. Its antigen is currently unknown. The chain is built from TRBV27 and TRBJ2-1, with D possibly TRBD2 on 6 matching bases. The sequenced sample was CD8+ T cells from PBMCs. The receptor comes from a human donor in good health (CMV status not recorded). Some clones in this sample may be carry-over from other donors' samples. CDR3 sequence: CASSGTVLYEQFF. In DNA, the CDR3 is TGTGCCAGCAGCGGGACTGTACTTTATGAGCAGTTCTTC.